This T cell receptor beta chain was recorded in a study of OX40 agonist ivuxolimab in advanced cancers. Trimming took 1 base from V and 0 from J, leaving 13 bases between them. Germline lookup yields CDR1 SGHNT and CDR2 YENEEA. The CDR3 consists of 16 residues. The protocol was immunoSEQ multiplex PCR, while the TCRdb copy is restricted to in-frame clones and leaves out a portion. The sample includes about 73,000 clones, roughly four fifths of them seen just once. The TCR originated in an adult with an advanced solid tumor such as melanoma, head and neck, liver or kidney cancer. This sample comprised CD4+ or CD8+ T cells sorted from blood, obtained in a trial of the OX40 agonist ivuxolimab. The rearrangement uses TRBV11-3 and TRBJ2-7, with D possibly being TRBD1 (5 bases). CDR3 amino acids: CASSLGGLDSSYEQYF. The CDR3 DNA follows: TGTGCCAGCAGCTTAGGCGGCCTAGACAGCTCCTACGAGCAGTACTTC.